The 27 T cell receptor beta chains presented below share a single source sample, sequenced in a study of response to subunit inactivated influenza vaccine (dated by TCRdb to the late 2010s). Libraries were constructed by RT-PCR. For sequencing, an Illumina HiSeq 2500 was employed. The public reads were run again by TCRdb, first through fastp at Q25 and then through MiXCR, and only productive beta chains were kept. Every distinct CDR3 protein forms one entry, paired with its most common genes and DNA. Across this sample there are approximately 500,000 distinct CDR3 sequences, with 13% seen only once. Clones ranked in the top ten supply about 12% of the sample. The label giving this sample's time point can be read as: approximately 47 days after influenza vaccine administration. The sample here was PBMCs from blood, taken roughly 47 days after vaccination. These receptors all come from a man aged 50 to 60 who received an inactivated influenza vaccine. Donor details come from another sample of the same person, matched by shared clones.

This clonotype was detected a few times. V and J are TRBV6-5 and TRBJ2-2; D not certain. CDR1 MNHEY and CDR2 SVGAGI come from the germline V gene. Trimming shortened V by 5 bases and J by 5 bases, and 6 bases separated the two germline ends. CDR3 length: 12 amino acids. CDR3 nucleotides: TGTGCCAGCAGTGACGGGACCGGGGAGCTGTTTTTT. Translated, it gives CASSDGTGELFF.

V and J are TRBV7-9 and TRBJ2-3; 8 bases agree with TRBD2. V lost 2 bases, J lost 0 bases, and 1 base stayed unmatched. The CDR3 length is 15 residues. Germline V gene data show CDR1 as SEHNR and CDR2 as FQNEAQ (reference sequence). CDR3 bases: TGTGCCAGCAGCTTACCTAGCGGGAGCACAGATACGCAGTATTTT. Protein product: CASSLPSGSTDTQYF.

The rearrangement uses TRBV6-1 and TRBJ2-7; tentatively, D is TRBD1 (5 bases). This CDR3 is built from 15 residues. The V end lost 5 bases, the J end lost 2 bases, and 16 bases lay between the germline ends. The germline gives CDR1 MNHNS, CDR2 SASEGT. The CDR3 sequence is CASSSDGAHTYEQYF. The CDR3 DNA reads TGTGCCAGCAGTAGCGATGGGGCCCACACCTACGAGCAGTACTTC.

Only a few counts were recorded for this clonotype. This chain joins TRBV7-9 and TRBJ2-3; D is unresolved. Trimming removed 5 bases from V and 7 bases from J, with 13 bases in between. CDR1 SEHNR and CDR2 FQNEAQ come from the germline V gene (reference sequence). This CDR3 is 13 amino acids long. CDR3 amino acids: CASSPSVRHTQYF. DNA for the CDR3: TGTGCCAGCAGCCCTTCGGTACGACATACGCAGTATTTT.

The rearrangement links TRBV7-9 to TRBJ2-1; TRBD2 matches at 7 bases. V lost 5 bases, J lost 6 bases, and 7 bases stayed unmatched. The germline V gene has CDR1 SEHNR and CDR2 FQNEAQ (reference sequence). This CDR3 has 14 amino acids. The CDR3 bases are TGTGCCAGCAGCCACGGGACTAATCTCAATGAGCAGTTCTTC. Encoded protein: CASSHGTNLNEQFF.

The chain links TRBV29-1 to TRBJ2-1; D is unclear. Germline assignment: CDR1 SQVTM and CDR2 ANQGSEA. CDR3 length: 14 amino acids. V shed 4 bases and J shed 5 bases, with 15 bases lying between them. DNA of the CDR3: TGCAGCGTTGTGAAAGGGAATTCGAACAATGAGCAGTTCTTC. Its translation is CSVVKGNSNNEQFF.

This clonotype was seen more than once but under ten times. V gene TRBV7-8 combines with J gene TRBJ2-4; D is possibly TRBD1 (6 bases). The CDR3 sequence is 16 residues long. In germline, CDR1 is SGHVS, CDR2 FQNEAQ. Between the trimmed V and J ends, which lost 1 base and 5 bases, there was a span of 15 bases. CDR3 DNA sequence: TGTGCCAGCAGCTTAGGTCGACGCAGGGGTGAAAACATTCAGTACTTC. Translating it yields CASSLGRRRGENIQYF.

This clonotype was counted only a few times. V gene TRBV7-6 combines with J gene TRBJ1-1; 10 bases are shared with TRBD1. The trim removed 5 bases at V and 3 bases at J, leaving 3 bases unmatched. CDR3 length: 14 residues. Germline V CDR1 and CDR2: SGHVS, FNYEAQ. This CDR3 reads CASSPGTGDTEAFF. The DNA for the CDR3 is TGTGCCAGCAGCCCCGGGACAGGGGACACTGAAGCTTTCTTT.

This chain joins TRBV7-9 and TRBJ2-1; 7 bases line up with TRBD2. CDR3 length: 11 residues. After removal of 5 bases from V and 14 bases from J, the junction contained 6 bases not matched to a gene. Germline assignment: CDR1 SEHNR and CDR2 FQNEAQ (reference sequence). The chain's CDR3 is CASSEPGGEFF. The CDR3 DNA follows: TGTGCCAGCAGCGAACCGGGGGGTGAGTTCTTC. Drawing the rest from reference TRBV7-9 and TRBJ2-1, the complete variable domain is DTGVSQNPRHKITKRGQNVTFRCDPISEHNRLYWYRQTLGQGPEFLTYFQNEAQLEKSRLLSDRFSAERPKGSFSTLEIQRTEQGDSAMYLCASSEPGGEFFGPGTRLTVL.

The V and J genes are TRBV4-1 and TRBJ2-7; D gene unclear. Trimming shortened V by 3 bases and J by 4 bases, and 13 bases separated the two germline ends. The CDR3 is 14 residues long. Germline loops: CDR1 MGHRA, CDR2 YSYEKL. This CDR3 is CASSHLGASYEQYF. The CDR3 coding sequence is TGCGCCAGCAGCCACCTCGGAGCCTCTTACGAGCAGTACTTC.

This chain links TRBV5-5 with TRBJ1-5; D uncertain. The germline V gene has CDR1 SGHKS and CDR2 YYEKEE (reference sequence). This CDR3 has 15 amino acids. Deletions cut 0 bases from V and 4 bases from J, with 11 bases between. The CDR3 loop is CASSLDSQRNQPQHF. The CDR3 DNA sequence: TGTGCCAGCAGCTTGGACAGTCAGCGTAATCAGCCCCAGCATTTT.

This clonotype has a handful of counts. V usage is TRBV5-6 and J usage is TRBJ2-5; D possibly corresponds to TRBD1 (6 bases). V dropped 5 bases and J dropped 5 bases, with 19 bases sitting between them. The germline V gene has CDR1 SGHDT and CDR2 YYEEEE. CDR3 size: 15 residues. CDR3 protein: CASSHPGQQRETQYF. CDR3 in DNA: TGTGCCAGCAGTCATCCGGGACAACAGCGGGAGACCCAGTACTTC. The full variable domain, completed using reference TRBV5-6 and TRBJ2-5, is DAGVTQSPTHLIKTRGQQVTLRCSPKSGHDTVSWYQQALGQGPQFIFQYYEEEERQRGNFPDRFSGHQFPNYSSELNVNALLLGDSALYLCASSHPGQQRETQYFGPGTRLLVL.

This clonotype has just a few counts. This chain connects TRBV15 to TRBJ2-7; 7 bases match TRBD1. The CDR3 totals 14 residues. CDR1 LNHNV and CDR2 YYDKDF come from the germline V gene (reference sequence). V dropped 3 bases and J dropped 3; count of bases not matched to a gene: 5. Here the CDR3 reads CATSRGQLSYEQYF. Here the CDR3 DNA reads TGTGCCACCAGCAGGGGACAGTTGAGCTACGAGCAGTACTTC.

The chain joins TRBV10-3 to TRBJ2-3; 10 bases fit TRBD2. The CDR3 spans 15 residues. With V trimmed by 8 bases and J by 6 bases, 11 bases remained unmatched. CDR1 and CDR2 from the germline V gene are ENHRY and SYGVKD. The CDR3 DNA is TGTGCCATCGGTGTGAAGCGGGGGGGCCTGGATACGCAGTATTTT. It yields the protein CAIGVKRGGLDTQYF.

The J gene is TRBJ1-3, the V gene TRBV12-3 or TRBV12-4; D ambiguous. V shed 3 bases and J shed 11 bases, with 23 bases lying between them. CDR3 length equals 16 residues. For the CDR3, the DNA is TGTGCCAGCAGTTTTAACCCCGGGGTCCTCGGTTTCCCCATATATTTT. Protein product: CASSFNPGVLGFPIYF.

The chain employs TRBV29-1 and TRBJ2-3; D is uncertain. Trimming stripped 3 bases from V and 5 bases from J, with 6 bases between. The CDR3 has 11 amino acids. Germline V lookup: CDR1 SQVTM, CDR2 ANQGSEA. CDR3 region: CSVELLDTQYF. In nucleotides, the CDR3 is TGCAGCGTTGAGTTGCTAGATACGCAGTATTTT.

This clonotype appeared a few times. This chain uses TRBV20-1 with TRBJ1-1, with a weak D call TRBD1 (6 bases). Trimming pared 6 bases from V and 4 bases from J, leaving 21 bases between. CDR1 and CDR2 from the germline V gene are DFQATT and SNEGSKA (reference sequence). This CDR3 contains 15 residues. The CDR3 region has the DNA TGCAGTGCAAGTAGGGGGTATTGGAGGGCCACTGAAGCTTTCTTT. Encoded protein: CSASRGYWRATEAFF.

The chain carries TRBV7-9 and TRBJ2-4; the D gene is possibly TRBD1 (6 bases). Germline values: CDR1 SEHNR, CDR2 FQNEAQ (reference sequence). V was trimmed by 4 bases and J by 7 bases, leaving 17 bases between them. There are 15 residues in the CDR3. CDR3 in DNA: TGTGCCAGCAGCTCCAGGGACATATTAAGGAACATTCAGTACTTC. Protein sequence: CASSSRDILRNIQYF.

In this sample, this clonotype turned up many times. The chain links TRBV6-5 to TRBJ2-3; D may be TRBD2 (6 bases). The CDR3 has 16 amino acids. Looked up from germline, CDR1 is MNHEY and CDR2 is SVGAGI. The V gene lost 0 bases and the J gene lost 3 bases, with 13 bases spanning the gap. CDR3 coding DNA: TGTGCCAGCAGTTACTCGACGGGGGTAAAGACAGATACGCAGTATTTT. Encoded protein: CASSYSTGVKTDTQYF.

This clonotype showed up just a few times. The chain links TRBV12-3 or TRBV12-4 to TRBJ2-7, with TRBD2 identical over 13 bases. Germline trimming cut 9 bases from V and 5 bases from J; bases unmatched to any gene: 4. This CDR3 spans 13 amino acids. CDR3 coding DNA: TGTGCCAGGAAACTAGCGGGGGGGAACGAGCAGTACTTC. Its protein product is CARKLAGGNEQYF.

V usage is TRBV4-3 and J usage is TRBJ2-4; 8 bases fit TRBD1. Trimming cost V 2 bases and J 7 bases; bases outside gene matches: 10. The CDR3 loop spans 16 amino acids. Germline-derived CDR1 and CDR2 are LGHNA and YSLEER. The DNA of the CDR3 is TGCGCCAGCAGCCAATTAGACAAAGGACAGGGCAACATTCAGTACTTC. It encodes CASSQLDKGQGNIQYF.

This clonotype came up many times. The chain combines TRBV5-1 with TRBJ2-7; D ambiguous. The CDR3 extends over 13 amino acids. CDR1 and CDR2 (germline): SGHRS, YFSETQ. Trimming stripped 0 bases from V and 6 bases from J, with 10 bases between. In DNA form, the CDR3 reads TGCGCCAGCAGCTTGGATCCCTGGGGCGAGCAGTACTTC. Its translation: CASSLDPWGEQYF.

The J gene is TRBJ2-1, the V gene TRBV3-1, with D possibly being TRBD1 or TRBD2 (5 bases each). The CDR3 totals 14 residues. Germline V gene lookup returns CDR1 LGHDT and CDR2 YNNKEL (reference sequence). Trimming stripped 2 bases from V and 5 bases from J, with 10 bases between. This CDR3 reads CASSQIRDDNEQFF. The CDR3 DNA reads TGTGCCAGCAGCCAAATAAGGGACGACAATGAGCAGTTCTTC.

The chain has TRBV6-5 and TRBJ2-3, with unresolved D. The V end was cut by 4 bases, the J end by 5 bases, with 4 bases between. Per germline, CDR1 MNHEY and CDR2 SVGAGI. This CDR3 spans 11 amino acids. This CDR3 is CASSSIDTQYF. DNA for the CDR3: TGTGCCAGCAGTTCCATAGATACGCAGTATTTT.

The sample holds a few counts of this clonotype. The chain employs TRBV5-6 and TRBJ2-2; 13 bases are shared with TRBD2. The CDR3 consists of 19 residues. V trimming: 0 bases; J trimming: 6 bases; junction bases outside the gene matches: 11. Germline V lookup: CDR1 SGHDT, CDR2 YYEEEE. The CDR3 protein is CASSLGTSGRLVGAGELFF. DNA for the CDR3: TGTGCCAGCAGCTTGGGGACTAGCGGGAGATTGGTCGGCGCCGGGGAGCTGTTTTTT.

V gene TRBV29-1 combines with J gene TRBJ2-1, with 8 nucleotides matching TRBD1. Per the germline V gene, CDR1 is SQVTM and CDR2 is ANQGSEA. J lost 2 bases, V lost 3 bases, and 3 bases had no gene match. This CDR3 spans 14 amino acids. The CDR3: CSVDGQGPYNEQFF. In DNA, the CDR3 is TGCAGCGTTGATGGACAGGGACCCTACAATGAGCAGTTCTTC.

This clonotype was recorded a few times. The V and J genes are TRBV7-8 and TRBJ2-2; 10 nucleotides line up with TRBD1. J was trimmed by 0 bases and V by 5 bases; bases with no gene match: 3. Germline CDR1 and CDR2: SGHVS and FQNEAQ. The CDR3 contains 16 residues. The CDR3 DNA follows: TGTGCCAGCAGCCGCGGACAGGGGGCGAACACCGGGGAGCTGTTTTTT. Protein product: CASSRGQGANTGELFF.